This T cell receptor (beta chain) was observed in a study of cytomegalovirus exposure and HLA in healthy donors. The V end was cut by 2 bases, the J end by 2 bases, with 11 bases between. The CDR3 consists of 14 residues. CDR1 and CDR2 (germline): SGHRS, YFSETQ. This clone was observed a handful of times. Vbeta (60) and Jbeta (13) primers were used in the PCR. Clones were read by immunoSEQ multiplex PCR, and TCRdb kept only the in-frame ones, dropping some. Seen here are roughly 200,000 clones, around 80% observed once, and the top ten hold about 0.6%. The specimen sequenced was PBMCs. The gene calls are TRBV5-1 and TRBJ2-7, with D possibly being TRBD2 (7 bases). The origin of this receptor is a woman aged 40-49 years in good health and CMV-seronegative. CDR3 DNA: TGCGCCAGCAGCTTTGCGGGGGCCGCCTACGAGCAGTACTTC. This translates into CASSFAGAAYEQYF.